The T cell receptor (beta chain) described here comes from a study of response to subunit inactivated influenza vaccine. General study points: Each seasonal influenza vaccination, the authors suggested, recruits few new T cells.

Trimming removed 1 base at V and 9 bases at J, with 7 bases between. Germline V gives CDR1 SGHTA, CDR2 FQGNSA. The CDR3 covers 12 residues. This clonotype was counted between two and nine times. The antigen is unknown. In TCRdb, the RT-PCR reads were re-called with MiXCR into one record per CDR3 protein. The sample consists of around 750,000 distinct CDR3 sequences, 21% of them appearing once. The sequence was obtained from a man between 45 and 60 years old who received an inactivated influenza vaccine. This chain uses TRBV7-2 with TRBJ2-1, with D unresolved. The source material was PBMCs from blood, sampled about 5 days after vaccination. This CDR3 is CASSLVHIEQFF. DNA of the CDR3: TGTGCCAGCAGCTTAGTTCACATTGAGCAGTTCTTC.